This T cell receptor beta chain is from a study of cytomegalovirus exposure and HLA in healthy donors. Whole-study results and caveats: There was a cluster of highly shared sequence variants that was likely a sequencing artifact.

For this clone: Its specificity is unknown.

The CDR3 contains 13 residues. Deletions cut 0 bases from V and 10 bases from J, with 13 bases between. From germline, CDR1 is SGHKS and CDR2 YYEKEE (reference sequence). This PCR relied on a set of 60 Vbeta primers and 13 Jbeta primers. Method: immunoSEQ multiplex PCR; TCRdb's copy keeps in-frame clones and lacks some. The sample has 81,000 or so clones, 70% to 75% seen once. The sequenced sample was PBMCs. The clonotype was recovered from a man aged 60-69 years in good health and CMV-seronegative. The V gene is TRBV5-5, the J gene TRBJ1-1, with a possible D match to TRBD1 (5 bases). The CDR3 region has the DNA TGTGCCAGCAGCTTGGGACAGAATGCCCGAGCTTTCTTT. Translated: CASSLGQNARAFF.